These 4 T cell receptor beta chains share one sample of origin, sequenced in a study. One entry per CDR3 protein, called by TCRdb with MiXCR from the 5' RACE reads. The sample lists around 50,000 distinct CDR3 sequences, 25% to 35% occurring once. The sequencing sample was made of tumor-infiltrating memory CD4+ T cells sorted from the breast tumor. The subset: memory CD4+ T cells, CD4+CD45RO+CD25-. All receptors derive from a female donor with breast cancer.

In this sample, this clonotype turned up a few times. The chain's CDR3 is CASGGDATDTQYF. The CDR3 region has the DNA TGTGCCAGCGGGGGCGACGCCACAGATACGCAGTATTTT. The chain combines TRBV24-1 with TRBJ2-3; D possibly corresponds to TRBD2 (7 bases). The germline V gene has CDR1 KGHDR and CDR2 SFDVKD. The CDR3 totals 13 residues. Trimming stripped 11 bases from V and 2 bases from J, with 13 bases between.

In regard to this clonotype: The junction departs from germline at one end; a sequencing error may be responsible. This sequence joins TRBV11-2 and TRBJ2-5; D remains ambiguous. Germline assignment: CDR1 SGHAT and CDR2 FQNNGV. The CDR3 is 13 residues long. The DNA for the CDR3 is TGTGCCAGCAGCTTAGAACCGCAAGAGACCCAGTGCTTC. Protein product: CASSLEPQETQCF.

This clonotype was found many times. The genes are TRBV7-2 and TRBJ2-5; TRBD1 matches 7 bases. After removal of 4 bases from V and 2 bases from J, the junction contained 7 bases not matched to a gene. The germline CDR1 and CDR2 sequences are SGHTA and FQGNSA. The CDR3 runs 15 residues. The CDR3 nucleotides read TGTGCCAGCAGCTCCTCCGGGACAGCGCAAGAGACCCAGTACTTC. Amino acid sequence: CASSSSGTAQETQYF.

This clonotype has at least ten counts. The chain employs TRBV7-2 and TRBJ2-5; D is ambiguous. The germline gives CDR1 SGHTA, CDR2 FQGNSA. V gave up 2 bases and J gave up 5 bases, with 12 bases separating them. CDR3 length: 14 residues. CDR3 residues: CASSLNRRWETQYF. In DNA, the CDR3 is TGTGCCAGCAGCTTAAATAGACGCTGGGAGACCCAGTACTTC.